These T cell receptor beta chains were read from a single sample in a study of CD8 T cells in Susac syndrome. Via MiXCR, TCRdb re-called the immunoSEQ multiplex PCR reads, giving one row per CDR3 protein. Seen here are some 400,000 distinct CDR3 sequences, more than 80% observed once, and the top ten hold under 0.15%. Source material: CD8+ T cells from PBMCs. The receptors here all came from a human donor with multiple sclerosis. The CDR3 runs from the conserved cysteine through the conserved F or W. D genes are given only for firm matches. Some rows mark clone size as missing; the rest say once, few, many or name a class of expanded clone.

clone_size	v_call	j_call	d_call	cdr3_aa	cdr3_nt
.	TRBV10-3	TRBJ1-5	TRBD1	CAISEFLGTGESNQPQHF	TGTGCCATCAGTGAGTTTCTCGGGACAGGGGAAAGCAATCAGCCCCAGCATTTT
.	TRBV2	TRBJ2-1	.	CASSTEGSYNEQFF	TGTGCCAGCAGTACTGAGGGATCCTACAATGAGCAGTTCTTC
.	TRBV27	TRBJ2-3	TRBD2	CASSLTSGRAADTQYF	TGTGCCAGCAGCCTGACTAGCGGGAGGGCCGCGGATACGCAGTATTTT
.	TRBV6-5	TRBJ2-2	.	CASSYSGHTGELFF	TGTGCCAGCAGTTACTCAGGGCACACCGGGGAGCTGTTTTTT
.	TRBV11-3	TRBJ1-1	.	CASSPRGRTEAFF	TGTGCCAGCAGTCCAAGGGGGAGGACTGAAGCTTTCTTT
.	TRBV25-1	TRBJ2-1	TRBD1	CASSDGTGRNEQFF	TGTGCCAGCAGTGACGGGACAGGTCGTAATGAGCAGTTCTTC
.	TRBV19	TRBJ1-1	TRBD1	CASSMDGTGEAFF	TGTGCCAGTAGTATGGACGGGACAGGGGAAGCTTTCTTT
.	TRBV5-5	TRBJ1-2	TRBD1	CASSLGQGLSKGDGYTF	TGTGCCAGCAGCTTAGGACAGGGACTTTCTAAAGGGGATGGCTACACCTTC
.	TRBV5-6	TRBJ2-2	.	CASSSLGWGRLNTGELFF	TGTGCCAGCAGCTCCCTGGGGTGGGGCCGCCTGAACACCGGGGAGCTGTTTTTT
.	TRBV27	TRBJ1-2	.	CASSLAGARRPYGYTF	TGTGCCAGCAGTTTAGCCGGGGCCAGGCGCCCGTATGGCTACACCTTC
.	TRBV3-1	TRBJ2-7	TRBD2	CASSPAGGLLEQYF	TGTGCCAGCAGCCCAGCGGGAGGGCTCCTCGAGCAGTACTTC
.	TRBV4-1	TRBJ2-5	.	CASSQGGTTVHGTQYF	TGCGCCAGCAGCCAAGGTGGGACGACGGTGCATGGGACCCAGTACTTC
.	TRBV29-1	TRBJ1-2	.	CSVEVNDYGYTF	TGCAGCGTTGAGGTCAACGACTATGGCTACACCTTC
few	TRBV27	TRBJ2-7	TRBD2	CATGSGSVYEQYF	TGTGCCACTGGGAGCGGGAGTGTCTACGAGCAGTACTTC
.	TRBV4-1	TRBJ2-1	TRBD2	CASSPWRTSGTNEQFF	TGCGCCAGCAGCCCCTGGAGGACTAGCGGGACCAATGAGCAGTTCTTC
.	TRBV11-2	TRBJ2-2	.	CASSSPSRELFF	TGTGCCAGCAGCTCCCCGAGCCGGGAGCTGTTTTTT
.	TRBV30	TRBJ2-1	TRBD2	CALGSASGRRYNEQFF	TGTGCCTTGGGTTCGGCTAGCGGGAGGCGATACAATGAGCAGTTCTTC
few	TRBV5-1	TRBJ2-1	.	CASSLDVRGPTRREQFF	TGCGCCAGCAGCTTGGATGTCAGGGGACCCACCCGTCGGGAGCAGTTCTTC
.	TRBV19	TRBJ1-1	.	CASSIGREGNTEAFF	TGTGCCAGTAGTATCGGGAGGGAGGGGAACACTGAAGCTTTCTTT
.	TRBV12-3/TRBV12-4	TRBJ2-7	.	CASSSPRGVDYEQYF	TGTGCCAGCAGTTCGCCGCGCGGGGTCGACTACGAGCAGTACTTC
.	TRBV27	TRBJ1-5	.	CASSLVRNSNQPQHF	TGTGCCAGCAGTTTAGTCCGAAATAGCAATCAGCCCCAGCATTTT
.	TRBV2	TRBJ1-2	TRBD1	CANLGTGEYGYTF	TGTGCCAACTTGGGGACAGGGGAATATGGCTACACCTTC
.	TRBV6-2/TRBV6-3	TRBJ1-3	.	CASSRGLGNTIYF	TGTGCCAGCAGCCGAGGATTGGGAAACACCATATATTTT
.	TRBV6-5	TRBJ2-2	TRBD2	CASSYSNLGEGDTGELFF	TGTGCCAGCAGTTACTCGAACCTCGGGGAGGGCGACACCGGGGAGCTGTTTTTT
.	TRBV7-9	TRBJ1-1	.	CASSDGLITEAFF	TGTGCCAGCAGCGACGGACTGATTACTGAAGCTTTCTTT
.	TRBV10-1	TRBJ1-1	.	CASSERGVGTEAFF	TGCGCCAGCAGTGAGCGGGGCGTGGGCACTGAAGCTTTCTTT
.	TRBV28	TRBJ1-1	.	CASSFDRHGDTEAFF	TGTGCCAGCAGTTTCGACCGGCACGGGGACACTGAAGCTTTCTTT
.	TRBV14	TRBJ2-7	.	CASSPYPGGSYEQYF	TGTGCCAGCAGCCCCTACCCCGGGGGCTCCTACGAGCAGTACTTC
.	TRBV11-2	TRBJ2-7	TRBD2	CASSLSPAGEGEQYF	TGTGCCAGCAGCTTATCACCAGCGGGAGAGGGGGAGCAGTACTTC
.	TRBV20-1	TRBJ2-7	.	CSASWDVTYEQYF	TGCAGTGCTAGTTGGGACGTCACCTACGAGCAGTACTTC
.	TRBV28	TRBJ2-7	TRBD1	CASSPDRDRVNEQYF	TGTGCCAGCAGCCCAGACCGGGACAGGGTGAACGAGCAGTACTTC
.	TRBV7-9	TRBJ2-5	.	CATTGRGPSPSETQYF	TGTGCCACCACGGGACGGGGACCCAGCCCAAGCGAGACCCAGTACTTC
.	TRBV5-4	TRBJ1-2	.	CASRFRGSFGGYTF	TGTGCCAGCAGATTCCGGGGATCCTTCGGTGGCTACACCTTC
.	TRBV11-2	TRBJ2-7	.	CASSLGRDGYEQYF	TGTGCCAGCAGCTTAGGCCGGGACGGCTACGAGCAGTACTTC
.	TRBV28	TRBJ2-1	.	CASSAQESSYNEQFF	TGTGCCAGCAGCGCACAGGAGAGCTCCTACAATGAGCAGTTCTTC
.	TRBV18	TRBJ2-3	.	CASSPSPPDTQYF	TGTGCCAGCTCACCATCCCCGCCAGATACGCAGTATTTT
.	TRBV23-1	TRBJ2-1	TRBD1	CASISDREEQFF	TGCGCCAGCATCAGCGACAGGGAAGAGCAGTTCTTC
.	TRBV5-6	TRBJ1-1	.	CASSPRWGTEAFF	TGTGCCAGCAGCCCCCGTTGGGGCACTGAAGCTTTCTTT
.	TRBV3-1	TRBJ2-1	TRBD1	CASSRDRAPYNEQFF	TGTGCCAGCAGCCGAGACAGGGCCCCCTACAATGAGCAGTTCTTC
once	TRBV15	TRBJ1-3	.	CATSREDGTIYF	TGTGCCACCAGCAGAGAGGACGGCACCATATATTTT
.	TRBV2	TRBJ1-2	TRBD1	CASLLGQPYGYTF	TGTGCCAGCCTTCTGGGACAGCCCTATGGCTACACCTTC
.	TRBV6-5	TRBJ2-6	TRBD1	CASSLYTGTGNSGANVLTF	TGTGCCAGCAGTTTGTATACCGGGACAGGCAACTCTGGGGCCAACGTCCTGACTTTC
.	TRBV19	TRBJ2-4	.	CASSIEGFALRFIQYF	TGTGCCAGTAGTATAGAGGGTTTCGCTTTACGATTCATTCAGTACTTC
.	TRBV6-5	TRBJ1-2	.	CASSYSSPDYGYTF	TGTGCCAGCAGTTACTCGAGCCCCGACTATGGCTACACCTTC
.	TRBV27	TRBJ1-5	.	CASSPLIAGEQPQHF	TGTGCCAGCAGTCCCCTAATCGCAGGGGAACAGCCCCAGCATTTT
.	TRBV4-1	TRBJ1-6	.	CASSQGETYNSPLHF	TGCGCCAGCAGCCAAGGAGAGACCTATAATTCACCCCTCCACTTT
.	TRBV30	TRBJ1-1	.	CAWIVDGNTEAFF	TGTGCCTGGATCGTAGATGGAAACACTGAAGCTTTCTTT
.	TRBV10-3	TRBJ1-1	TRBD1	CAITESRQGANTEAFF	TGTGCCATCACCGAGTCCAGACAGGGGGCGAACACTGAAGCTTTCTTT
.	TRBV12-3/TRBV12-4	TRBJ2-2	TRBD1	CASSLDRGRQTGELFF	TGTGCCAGCAGTTTAGACAGGGGGCGTCAAACCGGGGAGCTGTTTTTT
.	TRBV7-9	TRBJ1-1	.	CASSSQTGKFEAFF	TGTGCCAGCAGTTCACAAACAGGGAAATTTGAAGCTTTCTTT
.	TRBV27	TRBJ1-5	TRBD1	CASSSTGGYYSNQPQHF	TGTGCCAGCAGCTCTACAGGGGGCTATTATAGCAATCAGCCCCAGCATTTT
once	TRBV12-3/TRBV12-4	TRBJ2-5	TRBD1	CASSKDRVGETQYF	TGTGCCAGCAGTAAAGACAGGGTTGGAGAGACCCAGTACTTC
.	TRBV4-2	TRBJ1-1	.	CASSQEKGFSNTEAFF	TGTGCCAGCAGCCAAGAGAAGGGATTTTCTAACACTGAAGCTTTCTTT
.	TRBV27	TRBJ2-7	TRBD1	CASSLSRGTGVSYEQYF	TGTGCCAGCAGTTTAAGTCGTGGGACAGGCGTATCCTACGAGCAGTACTTC
.	TRBV5-1	TRBJ2-5	.	CASSLTVPAETQYF	TGCGCCAGCAGCTTGACAGTTCCGGCCGAGACCCAGTACTTC
once	TRBV6-1	TRBJ1-2	.	CASSEANGGGYGYTF	TGTGCCAGCAGTGAAGCTAATGGGGGAGGATATGGCTACACCTTC